Listed below are T cell receptor beta chains from one sample, sequenced in a study of T cells in Graves' hyperthyroidism and ophthalmopathy. Each CDR3 protein is one row after TCRdb ran MiXCR on the multiplex PCR reads. The data show about 270,000 distinct CDR3 sequences, approximately 16% seen once. Sequencing was performed on blood. All receptors come from a woman aged 45-59 years with Graves' hyperthyroidism that later progressed to Graves' ophthalmopathy. The CDR3 runs from the conserved cysteine through the conserved F or W. D genes are given only for firm matches. Size tells how often a clone was seen (once, few, many) or the class of an expanded clone, and some rows leave it out.

TRBV19,TRBD1,TRBJ1-1,few,CASSWTGPGAEAFF,TGTGCCAGTAGTTGGACAGGGCCGGGTGCTGAAGCTTTCTTT
TRBV6-1,TRBD2,TRBJ2-2,-,CASSGLAGANTGELFF,TGTGCCAGCAGTGGACTAGCGGGTGCGAACACCGGGGAGCTGTTTTTT
TRBV11-3,-,TRBJ2-7,many,CASSYTPRPRYYEQYF,TGTGCCAGCAGCTACACGCCGCGGCCGCGTTACTACGAGCAGTACTTC
TRBV13,TRBD1,TRBJ2-7,few,CASSSGQGIYEQYF,TGTGCCAGCAGCTCCGGACAGGGCATCTACGAGCAGTACTTC
TRBV28,-,TRBJ2-7,many,CASRGGVAVPYEQYF,TGTGCCAGCAGGGGTGGAGTTGCAGTCCCCTACGAGCAGTACTTC
TRBV27,-,TRBJ2-7,many,CASSLKYSPGHYGQYF,TGTGCCAGCAGTTTAAAGTACTCTCCCGGGCACTACGGGCAGTACTTC
TRBV28,TRBD1,TRBJ2-1,-,CASTRRDRYNEQFF,TGTGCCAGCACCCGTCGGGACAGGTACAATGAGCAGTTCTTC
TRBV27,-,TRBJ2-7,few,CASRRYGAYEQYF,TGTGCCAGCAGACGGTACGGGGCCTACGAGCAGTACTTC
TRBV28,-,TRBJ2-7,many,CASSFEGTPREQYF,TGTGCCAGCAGTTTCGAGGGGACCCCCCGCGAGCAGTACTTC
TRBV10-3,-,TRBJ2-2,-,CAITRTGDTGELFF,TGTGCCATCACTAGGACTGGAGACACCGGGGAGCTGTTTTTT
TRBV5-1,-,TRBJ2-7,-,CASSLLPQNYEQYF,TGCGCCAGCAGCTTGCTGCCACAGAACTACGAGCAGTACTTC
TRBV6-1,TRBD1,TRBJ2-7,many,CASRNTGADEQYF,TGTGCCAGCAGGAATACAGGGGCTGACGAGCAGTACTTC
TRBV7-8,-,TRBJ1-1,once,CASSLAAQGFIAEAFF,TGTGCCAGCAGCTTAGCGGCCCAGGGGTTCATTGCTGAAGCTTTCTTT
TRBV13,-,TRBJ1-2,many,CASSLAQGRGYTF,TGTGCCAGCAGCTTAGCCCAGGGGAGAGGCTACACCTTC
TRBV7-3,TRBD2,TRBJ2-5,few,CASSPLAGEGTQYF,TGTGCCAGCAGCCCACTAGCGGGAGAGGGGACCCAGTACTTC
TRBV9,TRBD2,TRBJ2-7,many,CASSVAGGTNEQYF,TGTGCCAGCAGCGTAGCGGGAGGTACCAACGAGCAGTACTTC
TRBV20-1,-,TRBJ1-1,-,CSARDGRRGTEAFF,TGCAGTGCTAGAGATGGCAGGAGGGGGACTGAAGCTTTCTTT
TRBV11-2,-,TRBJ2-1,many,CASRDSSSYNEQFF,TGTGCCAGCAGGGACAGCAGCTCCTACAATGAGCAGTTCTTC
TRBV6-4,TRBD2,TRBJ2-1,-,CASSDGGGTYNEQFF,TGTGCCAGCAGTGACGGGGGGGGGACCTACAATGAGCAGTTCTTC
TRBV3-1,-,TRBJ1-1,many,CASSFDQNTEAFF,TGTGCCAGCAGCTTCGACCAGAACACTGAAGCTTTCTTT
TRBV19,TRBD1,TRBJ2-2,-,CASSIHRGRGRGTGELFF,TGTGCCAGTAGTATTCACAGGGGGCGCGGACGTGGCACCGGGGAGCTGTTTTTT
TRBV7-2,TRBD2,TRBJ2-1,-,CASRGPGLAGGEQFF,TGTGCCAGCAGAGGGCCGGGACTAGCGGGTGGGGAGCAGTTCTTC
TRBV6-1,TRBD2,TRBJ2-1,many,CASSLSRLAASYNEQFF,TGTGCCAGCAGTCTCTCCCGACTAGCGGCCTCCTACAATGAGCAGTTCTTC
TRBV12-3/TRBV12-4,-,TRBJ2-7,many,CASSRPGGEQYF,TGTGCCAGCAGCCGCCCCGGGGGCGAGCAGTACTTC
TRBV7-8,-,TRBJ2-2,few,CASSLSRESNTGELFF,TGTGCCAGCAGCTTGAGTCGGGAGTCGAACACCGGGGAGCTGTTTTTT
TRBV28,-,TRBJ1-5,many,CASSLNGPYQPQHF,TGTGCCAGCAGTTTAAACGGTCCTTATCAGCCCCAGCATTTT
TRBV15,-,TRBJ1-5,few,CATSRDPRAQPQHF,TGTGCCACCAGCAGAGATCCGCGGGCACAGCCCCAGCATTTT
TRBV5-1,TRBD1,TRBJ2-7,-,CASSLKSGTGNEQYF,TGCGCCAGCAGCTTAAAGTCCGGGACAGGTAACGAGCAGTACTTC
TRBV7-2,-,TRBJ2-5,-,CASRQPPRPGQYF,TGTGCCAGCAGGCAACCTCCCCGGCCAGGTCAGTACTTC
TRBV2,TRBD2,TRBJ2-7,many,CASILAGGPRYEQYF,TGTGCCAGCATCCTAGCGGGAGGGCCAAGGTACGAGCAGTACTTC
TRBV5-1,-,TRBJ1-1,few,CASSLGEGKAFF,TGCGCCAGCAGCTTGGGGGAGGGTAAAGCTTTCTTT
TRBV27,TRBD2,TRBJ2-1,many,CASSLSGGENEQFF,TGTGCCAGCAGTTTGTCCGGGGGGGAAAATGAGCAGTTCTTC
TRBV6-2/TRBV6-3,-,TRBJ1-5,-,CASSGSVPGNQPQHF,TGTGCCAGCAGTGGATCGGTCCCGGGGAATCAGCCCCAGCATTTT
TRBV18,TRBD2,TRBJ2-5,many,CASSPLLAAYQETQYF,TGTGCCAGCTCACCTCTACTAGCGGCTTACCAAGAGACCCAGTACTTC
TRBV16,-,TRBJ2-1,many,CASGLQYNEQFF,TGTGCCAGCGGCTTACAGTACAATGAGCAGTTCTTC
TRBV28,TRBD2,TRBJ2-7,-,CASRVTSGVYEQYF,TGTGCCAGCAGGGTGACTAGCGGGGTATACGAGCAGTACTTC
TRBV2,-,TRBJ2-2,many,CASSEEWTLELFF,TGTGCCAGCAGTGAAGAATGGACCCTGGAGCTGTTTTTT
TRBV28,TRBD1,TRBJ1-5,many,CASSLTIGTGGDQPQHF,TGTGCCAGCAGTTTAACAATAGGGACAGGGGGTGATCAGCCCCAGCATTTT
TRBV2,TRBD2,TRBJ2-5,once,CASKIAGGFETQYF,TGTGCCAGCAAAATTGCGGGGGGCTTCGAGACCCAGTACTTC
TRBV20-1,TRBD1,TRBJ2-5,many,CSPRGRGLETQYF,TGCAGTCCGCGAGGCAGGGGGCTTGAGACCCAGTACTTC
TRBV12-3/TRBV12-4,-,TRBJ2-7,many,CASSFSRDSYEQYF,TGTGCCAGCAGTTTTAGTCGGGACTCCTACGAGCAGTACTTC
TRBV12-3/TRBV12-4,TRBD1,TRBJ1-6,many,CASSLPDRGSSPLHF,TGTGCCAGCAGTTTACCCGACAGGGGGAGTTCACCCCTCCACTTT
TRBV20-1,-,TRBJ2-7,many,CSARVVAGRDEQYF,TGCAGTGCTAGAGTCGTCGCGGGCCGGGACGAGCAGTACTTC
TRBV9,-,TRBJ1-5,-,CASSADASNQPQHF,TGTGCCAGCAGCGCGGACGCGAGCAATCAGCCCCAGCATTTT
TRBV7-9,-,TRBJ1-2,many,CASSFGTPFGLNYGYTF,TGTGCCAGCAGCTTCGGGACTCCCTTCGGGCTTAACTATGGCTACACCTTC
TRBV20-1,-,TRBJ1-6,few,CSAREQGVGSPLHF,TGCAGTGCTAGAGAACAGGGTGTGGGTTCACCCCTCCACTTT